Described below is a single T cell receptor (beta chain) sequence and its context. What it binds is unknown. One junction end disagrees with the germline gene, perhaps due to a read error. The primer mix had 60 Vbeta and 13 Jbeta primers. Original methodology: Among the unique TCR beta chains that a later analysis counted, some 73 million in all, about 10 million were shared. Sequenced by immunoSEQ multiplex PCR; TCRdb stores in-frame clones only, minus some. For V, J and clone size, that table is used; D and trimming come from the DNA. The table lists some 150,000 clones, approximately 79% of them singletons. CDR1 and CDR2 from the germline V gene are SEHNR and FQNEAQ (reference sequence). The CDR3 runs to 11 residues. This entry belongs to a study of cytomegalovirus exposure and HLA in healthy donors. Across the whole study: Membership in the Caucasian-associated ancestry cluster was found for around 85% of 350 to 450 genotyped donors.

Whole-study findings and limits: Indistinguishability led to the exclusion of some V segments, TRBV6-2 and TRBV6-3 included. Reports showed the classifier diagnosing cytomegalovirus status with high specificity and sensitivity.

This receptor was obtained from a woman aged 50 to 60 in good health and CMV-seropositive. Sequencing used PBMCs. This chain joins TRBV7-9 and TRBJ1-2; D uncertain. CDR3 sequence: CSSSRSGWYTF. The CDR3 bases are TGTTCCAGCAGCCGATCGGGGTGGTACACCTTC.